A selection of T cell receptor beta chains follows, all from one sample in a study of identical twins. TCRdb recomputed calls from the 5' RACE reads with MiXCR, one row per CDR3 protein. The top ten hold 0.85% to 1% of the sample, which has 650,000 to 800,000 distinct CDR3 sequences, 8.6% seen once. The same data also contributed to another study, on yellow fever vaccine responses in identical twins.

Sequenced sample: PBMCs. These receptors came from a woman under 30 in good health. The CDR3 runs from the conserved cysteine through the conserved F or W. The order of the fields is clone size, J gene, V gene, D gene, CDR3 protein, CDR3 DNA. The D gene is left open where the match is weak. Size values are once, few and many counts, or a class for expanded clones, and some rows have none.

clone size: .
J gene: TRBJ2-5
V gene: TRBV20-1
D gene: .
CDR3 protein: CSARDGQLWEETQYF
CDR3 DNA: TGCAGTGCTAGAGATGGTCAACTTTGGGAAGAGACCCAGTACTTC

clone size: .
J gene: TRBJ2-3
V gene: TRBV20-1
D gene: TRBD2
CDR3 protein: CSATMPRGGLGDTQYF
CDR3 DNA: TGCAGTGCGACTATGCCCCGGGGGGGCCTAGGAGATACGCAGTATTTT

clone size: few
J gene: TRBJ2-5
V gene: TRBV7-2
D gene: .
CDR3 protein: CASSLGLLAEAETQYF
CDR3 DNA: TGTGCCAGCAGCTTAGGTCTCCTAGCTGAGGCGGAGACCCAGTACTTC

clone size: .
J gene: TRBJ1-4
V gene: TRBV2
D gene: .
CDR3 protein: CASRGGTRDEKLFF
CDR3 DNA: TGTGCCAGCAGGGGCGGGACAAGAGATGAAAAACTGTTTTTT

clone size: .
J gene: TRBJ2-3
V gene: TRBV7-3
D gene: TRBD2
CDR3 protein: CASSLRGGQDTQYF
CDR3 DNA: TGTGCCAGCAGCTTACGGGGGGGCCAAGATACGCAGTATTTT

clone size: .
J gene: TRBJ2-7
V gene: TRBV4-1
D gene: TRBD1
CDR3 protein: CASSPGQGFRYEQYF
CDR3 DNA: TGCGCCAGCAGCCCTGGACAGGGGTTTCGGTACGAGCAGTACTTC

clone size: .
J gene: TRBJ2-1
V gene: TRBV19
D gene: .
CDR3 protein: CASSPQDRSTYNEQFF
CDR3 DNA: TGTGCCAGTAGTCCCCAAGACCGTAGCACCTACAATGAGCAGTTCTTC

clone size: .
J gene: TRBJ1-6
V gene: TRBV10-3
D gene: .
CDR3 protein: CAISESESPLHF
CDR3 DNA: TGTGCCATCAGTGAGTCGGAATCACCCCTCCACTTT

clone size: .
J gene: TRBJ2-7
V gene: TRBV25-1
D gene: .
CDR3 protein: CASSESGGSYEQYF
CDR3 DNA: TGTGCCAGCAGTGAATCTGGGGGTTCCTACGAGCAGTACTTC

clone size: .
J gene: TRBJ1-5
V gene: TRBV4-3
D gene: TRBD1
CDR3 protein: CASSVDRDSYQPQHF
CDR3 DNA: TGCGCCAGCAGCGTCGACAGGGACTCCTATCAGCCCCAGCATTTT

clone size: many
J gene: TRBJ2-1
V gene: TRBV6-1
D gene: .
CDR3 protein: CASSPVASYNEQFF
CDR3 DNA: TGTGCCAGCAGCCCGGTTGCCTCCTACAATGAGCAGTTCTTC

clone size: few
J gene: TRBJ2-2
V gene: TRBV7-9
D gene: .
CDR3 protein: CASSLRGETGELFF
CDR3 DNA: TGTGCCAGCAGTCTCCGAGGGGAGACCGGGGAGCTGTTTTTT

clone size: few
J gene: TRBJ1-3
V gene: TRBV7-2
D gene: TRBD1
CDR3 protein: CASSDRVGNTIYF
CDR3 DNA: TGTGCCAGCAGCGACAGGGTCGGAAACACCATATATTTT

clone size: .
J gene: TRBJ1-2
V gene: TRBV6-2/TRBV6-3
D gene: .
CDR3 protein: CASRPGQSTAGYTF
CDR3 DNA: TGTGCCAGCAGACCCGGACAGTCGACGGCTGGCTACACCTTC

clone size: .
J gene: TRBJ2-3
V gene: TRBV7-7
D gene: .
CDR3 protein: CASSRGLPTDTQYF
CDR3 DNA: TGTGCTAGCAGCCGCGGACTACCCACAGATACGCAGTATTTT

clone size: many
J gene: TRBJ2-2
V gene: TRBV4-3
D gene: .
CDR3 protein: CASSQDPPPVWELFF
CDR3 DNA: TGCGCCAGCAGCCAAGATCCGCCTCCCGTGTGGGAGCTGTTTTTT

clone size: .
J gene: TRBJ2-7
V gene: TRBV11-2
D gene: TRBD2
CDR3 protein: CASSFPLGHSGGTYEQYF
CDR3 DNA: TGTGCCAGCAGCTTTCCCCTGGGTCATAGCGGGGGAACCTACGAGCAGTACTTC

clone size: few
J gene: TRBJ2-7
V gene: TRBV12-3/TRBV12-4
D gene: .
CDR3 protein: CASSFWENSPYEQYF
CDR3 DNA: TGTGCCAGCAGTTTCTGGGAGAATAGCCCCTACGAGCAGTACTTC

clone size: few
J gene: TRBJ2-1
V gene: TRBV2
D gene: .
CDR3 protein: CASSEVTQTEQFF
CDR3 DNA: TGTGCCAGCAGTGAAGTTACACAGACTGAGCAGTTCTTC

clone size: .
J gene: TRBJ2-1
V gene: TRBV2
D gene: TRBD2
CDR3 protein: CASSDWGGPINEQFF
CDR3 DNA: TGTGCCAGCAGTGATTGGGGAGGGCCCATCAATGAGCAGTTCTTC

clone size: many
J gene: TRBJ2-3
V gene: TRBV5-1
D gene: TRBD2
CDR3 protein: CASSLEAGGSTDTQYF
CDR3 DNA: TGCGCCAGCAGCTTGGAAGCGGGAGGGAGCACAGATACGCAGTATTTT

clone size: few
J gene: TRBJ2-2
V gene: TRBV5-1
D gene: .
CDR3 protein: CASSSTGFSANTGELFF
CDR3 DNA: TGCGCCAGCAGCTCCACAGGCTTCTCCGCGAACACCGGGGAGCTGTTTTTT

clone size: few
J gene: TRBJ2-1
V gene: TRBV27
D gene: .
CDR3 protein: CASTSIANLYNNEQFF
CDR3 DNA: TGTGCCAGCACCTCCATAGCTAATCTCTACAACAATGAGCAGTTCTTC

clone size: .
J gene: TRBJ2-1
V gene: TRBV7-2
D gene: .
CDR3 protein: CASSLRTGTSYNEQFF
CDR3 DNA: TGTGCCAGCAGCTTAAGGACCGGGACATCCTACAATGAGCAGTTCTTC

clone size: many
J gene: TRBJ2-3
V gene: TRBV6-4
D gene: TRBD2
CDR3 protein: CASSDDEETREGLDTQYF
CDR3 DNA: TGTGCCAGCAGTGACGACGAGGAGACGCGGGAGGGCCTTGATACGCAGTATTTT

clone size: many
J gene: TRBJ2-1
V gene: TRBV7-8
D gene: .
CDR3 protein: CASSPMGGGHHNEQFF
CDR3 DNA: TGTGCCAGCAGCCCCATGGGGGGGGGGCATCACAATGAGCAGTTCTTC

clone size: .
J gene: TRBJ2-2
V gene: TRBV28
D gene: .
CDR3 protein: CASSRQRNSNTGELFF
CDR3 DNA: TGTGCCAGCAGCCGCCAAAGGAACTCGAACACCGGGGAGCTGTTTTTT

clone size: few
J gene: TRBJ2-3
V gene: TRBV3-1
D gene: TRBD2
CDR3 protein: CASTLGLLAKTDTQYF
CDR3 DNA: TGTGCCAGCACCTTAGGACTACTAGCGAAAACAGATACGCAGTATTTT

clone size: .
J gene: TRBJ2-7
V gene: TRBV29-1
D gene: .
CDR3 protein: CSVEASGENAYEQYF
CDR3 DNA: TGCAGCGTTGAAGCATCGGGAGAGAACGCCTACGAGCAGTACTTC

clone size: many
J gene: TRBJ2-5
V gene: TRBV24-1
D gene: TRBD1
CDR3 protein: CATSDLFGTEGEETQYF
CDR3 DNA: TGTGCCACCAGTGATTTGTTTGGGACAGAGGGTGAAGAGACCCAGTACTTC

clone size: few
J gene: TRBJ2-3
V gene: TRBV5-1
D gene: TRBD2
CDR3 protein: CASSLARLAGGLDTQYF
CDR3 DNA: TGCGCCAGCAGCTTGGCCCGACTAGCGGGAGGGTTAGATACGCAGTATTTT

clone size: few
J gene: TRBJ1-1
V gene: TRBV9
D gene: TRBD1
CDR3 protein: CASSVAGGVNTEAFF
CDR3 DNA: TGTGCCAGCAGCGTTGCAGGGGGAGTAAACACTGAAGCTTTCTTT

clone size: many
J gene: TRBJ2-3
V gene: TRBV28
D gene: .
CDR3 protein: CASSLDGFPITDTQYF
CDR3 DNA: TGTGCCAGCAGTTTAGACGGATTCCCTATCACAGATACGCAGTATTTT

clone size: .
J gene: TRBJ1-1
V gene: TRBV9
D gene: .
CDR3 protein: CASSSSGGYSTEAFF
CDR3 DNA: TGTGCCAGCAGCTCCTCGGGGGGTTATTCCACTGAAGCTTTCTTT

clone size: many
J gene: TRBJ1-1
V gene: TRBV7-2
D gene: .
CDR3 protein: CASNLDGYYTEAFF
CDR3 DNA: TGTGCCAGCAACCTGGACGGGTACTACACTGAAGCTTTCTTT

clone size: few
J gene: TRBJ2-5
V gene: TRBV20-1
D gene: TRBD2
CDR3 protein: CSARDLLTGGPRETQYF
CDR3 DNA: TGCAGTGCTAGAGATCTTTTAACGGGAGGCCCCCGGGAGACCCAGTACTTC